This T cell receptor beta chain stems from a study of a mutant IDH1 vaccine in newly diagnosed glioma. Study at large: Treated patients had a mean age of about 38 years and a 62.5% male, approximately 38% female split. Most patients had received both radiotherapy and temozolomide, the prior options being radiotherapy, temozolomide, or both.

Turning to this clone: Its antigen remains unknown.

This sample's time point: baseline, week 1 (first vaccination visit). The sample's treatment: pre-vaccination baseline after standard-of-care therapy. Broader study findings: It seemed that pseudoprogression was not linked to changes in the top peripheral T cell clonotypes.

V was clipped by 3 bases and J by 2 bases; unmatched bases: 12. The germline CDR1 and CDR2 sequences are SGHVS and FQNEAQ. CDR3 length: 17 amino acids. TCRdb's table, derived via immunoSEQ multiplex PCR, lists solely in-frame clones and lacks some. This table has some 15,000 clones, 85% to 90% appearing once. This specimen was PBMCs, taken from a glioma patient treated with radiotherapy, temozolomide or both. The rearrangement joins TRBV7-8 to TRBJ2-7; 8 nucleotides line up with TRBD1. The source of this sequence is a woman between 35 and 50 years old with glioma. Some clones in this sample may be carry-over from other donors' samples. CDR3 amino acids: CASSFPPWHRGTYEQYF. In DNA form, the CDR3 reads TGTGCCAGCAGCTTCCCCCCCTGGCACAGGGGGACCTACGAGCAGTACTTC.